This TCR beta chain was sequenced in a study of CD8 T cells in Susac syndrome. Study information: The sequenced Susac syndrome patients comprised five or six with active disease and eight in remission.

This clonotype has a single count. The CDR3 has 14 amino acids. CDR1 LGHDT and CDR2 YNNKEL come from the germline V gene (reference sequence). V was cut by 1 base and J by 7 bases, with 11 bases left in between. RNA totalling about 0.45 to 1 ug underwent reverse transcription with random hexamers. TCRdb re-analysed the immunoSEQ multiplex PCR reads in MiXCR, keeping a single row per CDR3 protein. In the table there are approximately 190,000 distinct CDR3 sequences, more than 85% of which are singletons. The rearrangement joins TRBV3-1 to TRBJ1-5, with no clear D. The sequence derives from a human donor with Susac syndrome. Sequenced: CD8+ T cells from PBMCs. The CDR3 bases are TGTGCCAGCAGCCAAGGGGAAGGGAGCCAGCCCCAGCATTTT. Residues: CASSQGEGSQPQHF.